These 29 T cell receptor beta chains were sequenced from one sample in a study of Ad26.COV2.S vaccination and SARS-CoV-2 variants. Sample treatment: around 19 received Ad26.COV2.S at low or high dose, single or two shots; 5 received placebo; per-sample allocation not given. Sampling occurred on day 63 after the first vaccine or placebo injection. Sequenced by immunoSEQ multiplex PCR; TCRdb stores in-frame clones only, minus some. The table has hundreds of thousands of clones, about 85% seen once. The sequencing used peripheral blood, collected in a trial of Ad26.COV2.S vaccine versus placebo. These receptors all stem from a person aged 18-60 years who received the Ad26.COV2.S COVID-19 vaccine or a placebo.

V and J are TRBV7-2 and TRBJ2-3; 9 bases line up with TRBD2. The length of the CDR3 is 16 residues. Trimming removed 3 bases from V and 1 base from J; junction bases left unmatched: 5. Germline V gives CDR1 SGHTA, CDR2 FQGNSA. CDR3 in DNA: TGTGCCAGCAGCTTGGACGGACTAGCGCGCACAGATACGCAGTATTTT. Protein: CASSLDGLARTDTQYF.

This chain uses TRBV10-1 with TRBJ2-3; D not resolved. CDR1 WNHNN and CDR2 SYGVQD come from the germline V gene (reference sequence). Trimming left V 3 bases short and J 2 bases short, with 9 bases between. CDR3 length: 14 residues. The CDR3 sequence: CASSDGTPTDTQYF. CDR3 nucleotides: TGCGCCAGCAGTGATGGTACTCCCACAGATACGCAGTATTTT.

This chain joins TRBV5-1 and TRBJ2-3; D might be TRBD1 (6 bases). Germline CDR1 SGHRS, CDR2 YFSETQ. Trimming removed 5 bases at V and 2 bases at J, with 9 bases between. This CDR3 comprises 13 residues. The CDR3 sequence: CASRHRVTDTQYF. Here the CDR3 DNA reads TGCGCCAGCAGACACAGGGTCACAGATACGCAGTATTTT.

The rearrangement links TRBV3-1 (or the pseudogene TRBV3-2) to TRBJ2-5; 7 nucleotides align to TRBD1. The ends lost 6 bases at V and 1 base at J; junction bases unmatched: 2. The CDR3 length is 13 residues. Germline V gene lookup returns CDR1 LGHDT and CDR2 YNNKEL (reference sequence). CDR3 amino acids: CASSGTVQETQYF. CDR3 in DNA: TGTGCCAGCAGTGGGACAGTCCAAGAGACCCAGTACTTC.

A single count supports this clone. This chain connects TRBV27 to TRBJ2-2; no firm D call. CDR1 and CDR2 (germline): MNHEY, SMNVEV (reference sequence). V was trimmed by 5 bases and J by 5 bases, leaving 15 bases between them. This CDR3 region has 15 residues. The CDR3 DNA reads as TGTGCCAGCAGTCAAAACTCTGCGTCGACCGGGGAGCTGTTTTTT. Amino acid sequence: CASSQNSASTGELFF.

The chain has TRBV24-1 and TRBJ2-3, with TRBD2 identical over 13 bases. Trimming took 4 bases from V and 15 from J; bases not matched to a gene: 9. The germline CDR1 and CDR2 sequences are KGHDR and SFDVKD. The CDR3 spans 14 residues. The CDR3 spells CATSEPGTSGAEYF. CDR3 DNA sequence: TGTGCCACCAGTGAACCTGGGACTAGCGGGGCCGAATATTTT.

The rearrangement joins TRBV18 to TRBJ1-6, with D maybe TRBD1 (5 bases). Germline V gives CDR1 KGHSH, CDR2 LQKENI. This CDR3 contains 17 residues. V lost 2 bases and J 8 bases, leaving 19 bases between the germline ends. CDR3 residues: CASSPASGRPGYSPLHF. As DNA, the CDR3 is TGTGCCAGCTCACCAGCCTCGGGGCGGCCGGGTTATTCACCCCTCCACTTT.

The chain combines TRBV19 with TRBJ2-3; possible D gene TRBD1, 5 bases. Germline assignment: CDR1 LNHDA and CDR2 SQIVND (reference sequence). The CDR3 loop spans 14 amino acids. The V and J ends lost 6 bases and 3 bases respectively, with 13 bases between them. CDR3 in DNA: TGTGCCAGTAGAGGGGTCACGTTAACAGATACGCAGTATTTT. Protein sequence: CASRGVTLTDTQYF. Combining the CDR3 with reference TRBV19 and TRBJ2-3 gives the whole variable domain DGGITQSPKYLFRKEGQNVTLSCEQNLNHDAMYWYRQDPGQGLRLIYYSQIVNDFQKGDIAEGYSVSREKKESFPLTVTSAQKNPTAFYLCASRGVTLTDTQYFGPGTRLTVL.

The CDR3 nucleotides read TGTGCCAGCAGACGAAGGGGGGATTACACTGAAGCTTTCTTT. This translates into CASRRRGDYTEAFF. The chain employs TRBV3-1 (or the pseudogene TRBV3-2) and TRBJ1-1; D perhaps matches TRBD1 (6 bases). V lost 6 bases, J lost 3 bases, and 14 bases lay in between. Germline CDR1 LGHDT, CDR2 YNNKEL (reference sequence). CDR3 size: 14 residues.

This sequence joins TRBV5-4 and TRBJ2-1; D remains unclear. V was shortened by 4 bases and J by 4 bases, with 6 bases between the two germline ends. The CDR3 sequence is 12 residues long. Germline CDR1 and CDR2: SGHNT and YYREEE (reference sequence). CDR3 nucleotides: TGTGCCAGCAGCCCGACATACAATGAGCAGTTCTTC. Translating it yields CASSPTYNEQFF.

CDR3 amino acids: CASSYWGEKGTDTQYF. DNA of the CDR3: TGTGCCAGCAGTTACTGGGGGGAAAAGGGCACAGATACGCAGTATTTT. This sequence joins TRBV6-6 and TRBJ2-3, with a weak D call TRBD2 (6 bases). Germline V lookup: CDR1 MNHNY, CDR2 SVGAGI (reference sequence). CDR3 length: 16 residues. Between the trimmed V and J ends, which lost 1 base and 1 base, there was a span of 12 bases.

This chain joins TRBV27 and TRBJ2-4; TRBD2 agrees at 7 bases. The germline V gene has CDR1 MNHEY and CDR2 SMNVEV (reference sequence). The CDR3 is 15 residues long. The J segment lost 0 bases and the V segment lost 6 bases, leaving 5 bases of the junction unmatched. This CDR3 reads CASRAAGLAKNIQYF. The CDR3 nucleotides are TGTGCCAGCAGAGCAGCGGGGCTAGCCAAAAACATTCAGTACTTC.

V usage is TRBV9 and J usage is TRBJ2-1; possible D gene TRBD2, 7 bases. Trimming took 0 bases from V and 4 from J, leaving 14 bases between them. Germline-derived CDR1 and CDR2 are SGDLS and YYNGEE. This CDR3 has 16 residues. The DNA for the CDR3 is TGTGCCAGCAGCGTAGCTACGGGGGGCGCTTACAATGAGCAGTTCTTC. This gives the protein CASSVATGGAYNEQFF.

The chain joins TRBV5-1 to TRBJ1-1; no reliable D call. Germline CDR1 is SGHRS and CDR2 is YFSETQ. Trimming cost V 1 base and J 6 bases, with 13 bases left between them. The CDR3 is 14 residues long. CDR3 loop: CASSLTGNSAEAFF. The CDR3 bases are TGCGCCAGCAGCTTGACCGGGAATTCGGCTGAAGCTTTCTTT.

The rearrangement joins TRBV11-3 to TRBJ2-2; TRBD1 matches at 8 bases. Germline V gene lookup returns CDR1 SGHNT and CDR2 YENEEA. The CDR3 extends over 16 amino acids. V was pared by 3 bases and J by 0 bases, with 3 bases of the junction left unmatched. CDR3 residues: CASSLQGASNTGELFF. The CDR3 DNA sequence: TGTGCCAGCAGCTTGCAGGGGGCTTCGAACACCGGGGAGCTGTTTTTT.

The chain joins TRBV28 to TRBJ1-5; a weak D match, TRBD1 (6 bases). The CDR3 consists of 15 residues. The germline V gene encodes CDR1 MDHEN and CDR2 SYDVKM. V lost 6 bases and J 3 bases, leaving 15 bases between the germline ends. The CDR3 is CASSLTGGNNQPQHF. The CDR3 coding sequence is TGTGCCAGCAGCCTGACAGGCGGGAACAATCAGCCCCAGCATTTT.

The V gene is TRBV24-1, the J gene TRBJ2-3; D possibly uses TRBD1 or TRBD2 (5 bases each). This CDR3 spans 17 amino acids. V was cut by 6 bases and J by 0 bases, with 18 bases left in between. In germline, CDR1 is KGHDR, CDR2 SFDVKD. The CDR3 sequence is CATSPRPGTPSTDTQYF. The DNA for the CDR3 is TGTGCCACCAGTCCCAGGCCGGGGACCCCTAGCACAGATACGCAGTATTTT.

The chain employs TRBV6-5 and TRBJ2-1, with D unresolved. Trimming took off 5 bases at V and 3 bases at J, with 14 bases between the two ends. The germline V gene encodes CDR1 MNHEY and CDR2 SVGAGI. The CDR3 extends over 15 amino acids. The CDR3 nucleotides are TGTGCCAGCAGTCGAACACGGACCTTCTACAATGAGCAGTTCTTC. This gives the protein CASSRTRTFYNEQFF.

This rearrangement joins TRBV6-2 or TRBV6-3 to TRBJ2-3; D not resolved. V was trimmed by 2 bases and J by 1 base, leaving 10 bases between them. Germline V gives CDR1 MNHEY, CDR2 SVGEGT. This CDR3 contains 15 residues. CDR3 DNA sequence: TGTGCCAGCAGTTACCCTCCCTATCGCACAGATACGCAGTATTTT. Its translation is CASSYPPYRTDTQYF.

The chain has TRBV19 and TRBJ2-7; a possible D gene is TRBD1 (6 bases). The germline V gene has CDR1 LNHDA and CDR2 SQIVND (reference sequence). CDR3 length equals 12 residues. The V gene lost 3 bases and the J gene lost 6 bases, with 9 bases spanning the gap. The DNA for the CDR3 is TGTGCCAGTAGTATGGGGGCGGGCGAGCAGTACTTC. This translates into CASSMGAGEQYF.

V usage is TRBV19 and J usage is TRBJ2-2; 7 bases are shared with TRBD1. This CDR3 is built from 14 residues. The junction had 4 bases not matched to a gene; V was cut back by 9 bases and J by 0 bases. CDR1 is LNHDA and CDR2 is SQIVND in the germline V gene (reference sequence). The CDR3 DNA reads TGTGCCAGCCATGGGACAGCGAACACCGGGGAGCTGTTTTTT. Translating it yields CASHGTANTGELFF. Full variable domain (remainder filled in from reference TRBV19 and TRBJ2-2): DGGITQSPKYLFRKEGQNVTLSCEQNLNHDAMYWYRQDPGQGLRLIYYSQIVNDFQKGDIAEGYSVSREKKESFPLTVTSAQKNPTAFYLCASHGTANTGELFFGEGSRLTVL.

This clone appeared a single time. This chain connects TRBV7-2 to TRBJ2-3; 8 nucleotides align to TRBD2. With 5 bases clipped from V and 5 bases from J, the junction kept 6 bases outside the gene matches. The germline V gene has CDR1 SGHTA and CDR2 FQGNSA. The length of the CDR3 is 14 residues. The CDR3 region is CASSPLAGGDTQYF. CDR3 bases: TGTGCCAGCAGCCCGTTGGCGGGGGGAGATACGCAGTATTTT.

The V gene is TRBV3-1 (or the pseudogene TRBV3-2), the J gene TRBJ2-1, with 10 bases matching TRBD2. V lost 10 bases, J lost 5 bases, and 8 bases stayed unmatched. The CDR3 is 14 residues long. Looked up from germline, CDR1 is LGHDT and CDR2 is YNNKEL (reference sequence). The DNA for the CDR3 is TGTGCCACTTCCCGGACTAGCGGCAACAATGAGCAGTTCTTC. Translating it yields CATSRTSGNNEQFF.

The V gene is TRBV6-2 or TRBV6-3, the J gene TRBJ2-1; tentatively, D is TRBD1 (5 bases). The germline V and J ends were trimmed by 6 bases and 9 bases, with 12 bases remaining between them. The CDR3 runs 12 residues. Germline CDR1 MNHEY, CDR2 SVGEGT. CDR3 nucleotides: TGTGCCAGCAGCCTCAGGGCCCCTGAGCAGTTCTTC. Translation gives CASSLRAPEQFF.

The DNA of the CDR3 is TGTGCCAGCAGCCTTAGCGGGGTAAAGACCCAGTACTTC. As protein: CASSLSGVKTQYF. The J gene is TRBJ2-5, the V gene TRBV6-2 or TRBV6-3; TRBD2 aligns across 8 bases. V gave up 6 bases and J gave up 6 bases; unmatched junction bases: 6. Germline lookup yields CDR1 MNHEY and CDR2 SVGEGT. CDR3 length: 13 amino acids.

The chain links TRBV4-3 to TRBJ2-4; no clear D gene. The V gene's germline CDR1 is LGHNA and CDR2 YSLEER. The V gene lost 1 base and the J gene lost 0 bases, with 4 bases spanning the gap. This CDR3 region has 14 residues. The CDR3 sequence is CASSQVRAKNIQYF. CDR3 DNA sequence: TGCGCCAGCAGCCAAGTACGAGCCAAAAACATTCAGTACTTC.

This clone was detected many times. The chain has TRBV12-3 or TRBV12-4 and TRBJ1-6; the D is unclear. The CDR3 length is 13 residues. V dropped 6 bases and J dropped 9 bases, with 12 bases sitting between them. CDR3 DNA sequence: TGTGCCAGCAGCTCAACAGCTCTTTCACCCCTCCACTTT. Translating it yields CASSSTALSPLHF.

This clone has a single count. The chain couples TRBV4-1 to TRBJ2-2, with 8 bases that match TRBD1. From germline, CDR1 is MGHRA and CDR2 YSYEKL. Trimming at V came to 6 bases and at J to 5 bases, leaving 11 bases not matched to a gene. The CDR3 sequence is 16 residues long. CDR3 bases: TGCGCCAGCAGTCTAGAAGGACAGGGCCCGACCGGGGAGCTGTTTTTT. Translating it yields CASSLEGQGPTGELFF.

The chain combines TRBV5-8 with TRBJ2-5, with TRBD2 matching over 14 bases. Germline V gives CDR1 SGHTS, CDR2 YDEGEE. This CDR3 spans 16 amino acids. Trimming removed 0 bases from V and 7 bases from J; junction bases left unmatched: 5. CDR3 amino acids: CASSLGLAGGPVTQYF. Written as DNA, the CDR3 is TGTGCCAGCAGCTTGGGACTAGCGGGGGGGCCGGTGACCCAGTACTTC.